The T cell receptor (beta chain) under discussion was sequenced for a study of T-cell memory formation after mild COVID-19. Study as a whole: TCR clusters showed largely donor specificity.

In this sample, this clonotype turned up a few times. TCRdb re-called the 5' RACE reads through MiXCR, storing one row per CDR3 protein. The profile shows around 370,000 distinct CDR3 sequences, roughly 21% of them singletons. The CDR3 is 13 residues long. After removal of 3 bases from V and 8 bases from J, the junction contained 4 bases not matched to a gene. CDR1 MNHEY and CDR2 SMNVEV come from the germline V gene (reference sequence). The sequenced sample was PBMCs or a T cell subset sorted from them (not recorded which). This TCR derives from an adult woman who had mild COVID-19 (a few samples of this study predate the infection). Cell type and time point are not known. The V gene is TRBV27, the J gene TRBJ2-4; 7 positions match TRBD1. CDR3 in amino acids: CASSFNRGYIQYF. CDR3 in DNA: TGTGCCAGCAGTTTTAACAGGGGATACATTCAGTACTTC.